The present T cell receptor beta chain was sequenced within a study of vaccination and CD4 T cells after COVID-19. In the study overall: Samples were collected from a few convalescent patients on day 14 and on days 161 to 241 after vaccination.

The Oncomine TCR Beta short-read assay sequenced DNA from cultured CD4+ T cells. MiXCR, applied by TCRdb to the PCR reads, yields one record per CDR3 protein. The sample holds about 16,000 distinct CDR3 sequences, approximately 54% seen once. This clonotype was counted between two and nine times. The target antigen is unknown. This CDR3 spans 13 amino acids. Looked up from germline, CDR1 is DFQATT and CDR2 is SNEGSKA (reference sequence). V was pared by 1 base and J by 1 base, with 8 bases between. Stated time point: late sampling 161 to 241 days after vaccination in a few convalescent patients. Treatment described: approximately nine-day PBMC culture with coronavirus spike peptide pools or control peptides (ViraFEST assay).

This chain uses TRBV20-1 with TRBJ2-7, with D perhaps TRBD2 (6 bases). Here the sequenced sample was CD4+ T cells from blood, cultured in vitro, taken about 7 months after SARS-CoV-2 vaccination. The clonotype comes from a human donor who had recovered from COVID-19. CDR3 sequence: CSARGGLSYEQYF. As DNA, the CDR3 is TGCAGTGCTAGAGGGGGACTTTCCTACGAGCAGTACTTC.